This T cell receptor beta chain was sequenced in a study of shared clonotypes between healthy human individuals (dated by TCRdb to between 2020 and 2021). For the study in its entirety: A few men and a couple of women, aged 18 to 49 years, made up the cohort. Each donor's leukapheresis produced roughly between about 0.9 and 9.5 billion PBMCs. To estimate repertoire size and how much clonotypes are shared between individuals, the study performed deep sequencing of blood TCR repertoires from about five healthy adults. For each donor, CD4 naive and CD4 memory were each given three plates, CD8 naive was given two plates, and CD8 memory was given one plate. Libraries were prepared and TCR repertoires were sequenced by different laboratories using diverse techniques, in order to increase sequencing depth and limit assay-specific biases. Results the study describes overall, beyond this receptor: Pairwise subsampling led to the expectation that sequencing depth would affect the degree of clonotype sharing among donors. Even with the large sequencing depth, rarefaction of the sorted-subset datasets indicated that sequencing was incomplete. Sharing across several donors was observed for about 4.8% of naive CD4, under 4% of naive CD8, over 2% of memory CD4, and over 0.3% of memory CD8 clonotypes. Sampling was restricted to blood, and TCR repertoires in tissues likely differ from the TCR repertoires found in blood. Estimated clonotype richness was generally larger for naive than for memory subsets. The small number of donors limited the genetic and exposure-history diversity represented. Compared with non-shared clonotypes, the clonotypes found in all four sorted-subset donors had higher generation probabilities.

Healthy HIV-negative adults with no recently reported acute infections or vaccinations were included as donors. Every donor was a Caucasian adult residing in Nashville, Tennessee, USA. CD4+ T cells were enriched through magnetic negative selection, after which naive cells were positively selected on CD45RA and the remaining negative fraction served as the memory subset. Blood was collected by leukapheresis, and PBMCs were isolated by Ficoll-Histopaque density gradient centrifugation and then cryopreserved in liquid nitrogen vapor phase. Purity and quantity of every magnetically sorted T cell population were checked by analytical flow cytometry. Genomic DNA was isolated from every sorted fraction and measured by UV absorbance on a Nanodrop 2000c. TCR CDR3 regions were amplified from genomic DNA by multiplex PCR using the deep immunoSEQ assay. Extracted genomic DNA from each cell subset was distributed evenly across all wells of several immunoSEQ 96-well plates, and each plate was treated as a replicate. For sorted subsets, each replicate PCR was loaded with about 0.2 ug genomic DNA, equivalent to 30,000 to 35,000 T cell genomes. Purified libraries were measured with a Qubit 3.0 fluorometer, size-checked on a Bioanalyzer 2100, and measured again with the KAPA Library Quantification kit. Every immunoSEQ 96-well plate was sequenced on a separate single-read 150-cycle Illumina NextSeq 550 flow cell. In the original analysis: Because only junctional sequences without quality scores were contained in the immunoSEQ output, filtering matching that applied to full-length reads could not be performed. Sequences were annotated with PyIR, a Python wrapper for IgBLAST v1.9, and V/J genes and CDR3 were assigned using IMGT germline references. Reads with weak V/J assignments (E-value above 1e-6), missing CDR3, stop codons, out-of-frame junctions, or ambiguous translated residues were removed. V3J clonotypes were defined as sequences sharing the same inferred V gene, J gene, and CDR3 amino acid sequence. To compute the percentage overlap between repertoires, the number of shared unique clonotypes was divided by the size of the smaller repertoire. Three approaches were used to assess repertoire richness: RTK rarefaction, the Chao1 estimator, and Recon v2.1 estimates of unobserved clonotypes. OLGA was used to compute generation probabilities for all TCRbeta clonotypes that the gDNA method yielded from a handful of donors. TCRdb took this table from immuneACCESS and kept in-frame rearrangements with V and J called. Such tables lack part of the clones; where checked against another copy, unresolved V genes explain under half of the gap, and the rest is unexplained. V, J and clone size reflect that table, while D and trimming were determined from the DNA. This sample is represented by approximately 2.4 million clones; around 95% of them were singletons. The ten largest clones capture over 0.1% of the sample.

On this clone itself: This clone's antigen is unknown. No base quality information exists; no much larger clone differs at one position. The sample contains more than one DNA sequence encoding this CDR3.

At the junction V is shortened by 3 bases and J by 1 base; bases outside the gene matches: 3. The CDR3 has 14 amino acids, counting the end cysteine and phenylalanine. Only CDR3 DNA remains: 42 bases, in frame from the first base. CDR1 is given as SGHRS and CDR2 as YFSETQ, both from the germline V gene. Sequenced input: naive CD4+ T cells sorted from blood. Explained via the paper, the cell subset or site label denotes: CD45RA+ positively selected. The rearranged segments are TRBV5-1 and TRBJ2-5; 7 bases in between match TRBD2. This TCR was recovered from a man aged 18 to 29 in good health. The encoded CDR3 is CASSSGGTQETQYF. The DNA is TGCGCCAGCAGCTCCGGGGGGACCCAAGAGACCCAGTACTTC.